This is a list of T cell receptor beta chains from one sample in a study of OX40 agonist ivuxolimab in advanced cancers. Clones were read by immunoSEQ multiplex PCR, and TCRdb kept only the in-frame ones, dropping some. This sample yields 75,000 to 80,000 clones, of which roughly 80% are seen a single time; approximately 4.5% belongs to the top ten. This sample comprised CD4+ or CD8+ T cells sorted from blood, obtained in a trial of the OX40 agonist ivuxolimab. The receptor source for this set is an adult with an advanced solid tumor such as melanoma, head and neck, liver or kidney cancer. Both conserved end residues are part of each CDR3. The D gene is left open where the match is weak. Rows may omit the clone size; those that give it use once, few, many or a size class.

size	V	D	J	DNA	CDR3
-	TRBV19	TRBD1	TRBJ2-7	TGTGCCAGTAGTCAAAACAGGGGGATGTCCTACGAGCAGTACTTC	CASSQNRGMSYEQYF
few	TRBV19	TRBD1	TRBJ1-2	TGTGCCAGTAGTAGCTCGACAGGGTATGGCTACACCTTC	CASSSSTGYGYTF
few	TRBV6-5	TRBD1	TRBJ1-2	TGTGCCAGCAGCCCCCAGGGGGCCCATGGCTACACCTTC	CASSPQGAHGYTF
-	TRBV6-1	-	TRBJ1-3	TGTGCCAGCAGTGTCTCCGGGACTGAAGGAAACACCATATATTTT	CASSVSGTEGNTIYF
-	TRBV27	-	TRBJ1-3	TGTGCCAGCAGTTTATTGGGATCTGGAAACACCATATATTTT	CASSLLGSGNTIYF
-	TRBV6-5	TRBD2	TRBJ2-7	TGTGCCAGCAGTTACTCATCCGGGGGGGCCGTTTACGAGCAGTACTTC	CASSYSSGGAVYEQYF
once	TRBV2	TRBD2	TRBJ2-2	TGTGCCAGCAGCGCGGGGGGGCCGGGCACCGGGGAGCTGTTTTTT	CASSAGGPGTGELFF
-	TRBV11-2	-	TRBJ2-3	TGTGCCAGCAGCTTAGATCCTACGGGACTGACCACAGATACGCAGTATTTT	CASSLDPTGLTTDTQYF
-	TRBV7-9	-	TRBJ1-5	TGTGCCAGCAGCTCGGGCTTAGGGAGCAATCAGCCCCAGCATTTT	CASSSGLGSNQPQHF
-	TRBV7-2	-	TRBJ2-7	TGTGCCAGCAGCTCAGGACGGGCCTACGAGCAGTACTTC	CASSSGRAYEQYF
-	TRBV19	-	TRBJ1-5	TGTGCCACCCGAGCCACGGGAACTAATCAGCCCCAGCATTTT	CATRATGTNQPQHF
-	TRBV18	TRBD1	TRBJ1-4	TGTGCCAGCTCCCCGAGACAGGGGGATAGTGAAAAACTGTTTTTT	CASSPRQGDSEKLFF
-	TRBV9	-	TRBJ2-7	TGTGCCAGCAGCGTAGGGGGGGAGGCTACCTACGAGCAGTACTTC	CASSVGGEATYEQYF
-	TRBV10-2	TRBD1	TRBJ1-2	TGCGCCAGCAGCCCCGCAGGGGGCAACTATGGCTACACCTTC	CASSPAGGNYGYTF
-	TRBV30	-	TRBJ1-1	TGTGCCTGGAGTAGACAGACGAACACTGAAGCTTTCTTT	CAWSRQTNTEAFF
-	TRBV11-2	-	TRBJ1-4	TGTGCCAGCAGCTTTCGGGCGGCTTCTAATGAAAAACTGTTTTTT	CASSFRAASNEKLFF
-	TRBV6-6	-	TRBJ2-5	TGTGCCAGCAGTTCTTGGGGGGGGGCGACGGAAGAGACCCAGTACTTC	CASSSWGGATEETQYF
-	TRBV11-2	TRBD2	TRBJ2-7	TGTGCCAGCAGCTGGGGGGGGGCCTACGAGCAGTACTTC	CASSWGGAYEQYF
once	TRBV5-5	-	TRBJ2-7	TGTGCCAGCAGTCGAACTACAGGATTCGAGCAGTACTTC	CASSRTTGFEQYF
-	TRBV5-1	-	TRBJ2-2	TGCGCCAGCAGCCCCTCTGGCACCGGGGAGCTGTTTTTT	CASSPSGTGELFF
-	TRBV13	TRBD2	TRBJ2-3	TGTGCCAGCAGCATAAGACTAGCGGGGGGGGATACGCAGTATTTT	CASSIRLAGGDTQYF
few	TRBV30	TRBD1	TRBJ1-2	TGTGCCTGGAGTGCGGGGACAGAAGGTGGCTACACCTTC	CAWSAGTEGGYTF
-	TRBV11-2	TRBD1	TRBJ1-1	TGTGCCAGCAGTTCAGCCGGGACAGGGGCGAACACTGAAGCTTTCTTT	CASSSAGTGANTEAFF
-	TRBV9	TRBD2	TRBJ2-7	TGTGCCAGCAGCGTAGGGGCTAGCGGGAGCTCCTACGAGCAGTACTTC	CASSVGASGSSYEQYF
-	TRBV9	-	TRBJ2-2	TGTGCCAGCAGCCCACCGGGACTTAACACCGGGGAGCTGTTTTTT	CASSPPGLNTGELFF
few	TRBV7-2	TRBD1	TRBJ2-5	TGTGCCAGCAGTTCCGGACAGGGGCCTCGGGAGACCCAGTACTTC	CASSSGQGPRETQYF
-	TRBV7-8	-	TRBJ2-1	TGTGCCAGCAGCTCCTTTGGCGACATAGACGTGGATGAGCAGTTCTTC	CASSSFGDIDVDEQFF
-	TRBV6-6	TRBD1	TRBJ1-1	TGTGCCAGCAGAGAACAGGGGACGGCTGAAGCTTTCTTT	CASREQGTAEAFF
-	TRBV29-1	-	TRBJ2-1	TGCAGCGTTGAACCAGGGAAAAGGTATGAGCAGTTCTTC	CSVEPGKRYEQFF
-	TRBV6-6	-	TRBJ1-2	TGTGCCAGCAGTTACGCCCGGGACTATGGCTACACCTTC	CASSYARDYGYTF
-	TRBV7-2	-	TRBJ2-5	TGTGCCAGCAGCTTAGCCGACGGTATAGAGACCCAGTACTTC	CASSLADGIETQYF
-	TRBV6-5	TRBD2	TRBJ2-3	TGTGCCAGCAGTTACTCATGGCTAGCGGGAGGAGATACGCAGTATTTT	CASSYSWLAGGDTQYF
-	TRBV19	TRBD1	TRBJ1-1	TGTGCCAGTAGTTTTCCCGACAGGGTGGGCACTGAAGCTTTCTTT	CASSFPDRVGTEAFF
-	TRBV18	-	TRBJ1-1	TGTGCCAGCTCACAACTATCAGGGGTGAACACTGAAGCTTTCTTT	CASSQLSGVNTEAFF
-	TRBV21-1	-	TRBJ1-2	TGTGCCAGCAGCGAGACAGGGGGAGGCTATGGCTACACCTTC	CASSETGGGYGYTF
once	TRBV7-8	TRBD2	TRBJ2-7	TGTGCCAGCAGCTCATTCGGACTAGCGGAAAAATCCTACGAGCAGTACTTC	CASSSFGLAEKSYEQYF
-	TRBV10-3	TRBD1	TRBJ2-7	TGTGCCATCAGAAACGGGACAGTATCCTACGAGCAGTACTTC	CAIRNGTVSYEQYF
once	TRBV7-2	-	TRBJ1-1	TGTGCCAGCAGCTTAGCGGGATACACTGAAGCTTTCTTT	CASSLAGYTEAFF
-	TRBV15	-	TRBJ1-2	TGTGCCACCAGCAGAGATACAACAGGGCGCGGCTACACCTTC	CATSRDTTGRGYTF
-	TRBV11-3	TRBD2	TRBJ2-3	TGTGCCAGCAGCCCAAACAGCGGGGGGGCAGATACGCAGTATTTT	CASSPNSGGADTQYF
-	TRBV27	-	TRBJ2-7	TGTGCCAGCAGTTTACAGATCAACTACGAGCAGTACTTC	CASSLQINYEQYF
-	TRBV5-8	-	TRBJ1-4	TGTGCCAGCAGCGAAGAAGGGGGAGGGAATGAAAAACTGTTTTTT	CASSEEGGGNEKLFF
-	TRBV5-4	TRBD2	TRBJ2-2	TGTGCCAGCAGTCGACTAGCGGGGGCTGGCACCGGGGAGCTGTTTTTT	CASSRLAGAGTGELFF
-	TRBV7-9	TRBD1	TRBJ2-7	TGTGCCAGCAGCTTCACGCAGGGGGTGAGTGAGCAGTACTTC	CASSFTQGVSEQYF
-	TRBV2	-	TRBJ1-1	TGTGCCAGCAGTGTACAGGGGAACACTGAAGCTTTCTTT	CASSVQGNTEAFF
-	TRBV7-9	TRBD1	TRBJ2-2	TGTGCCAGCAGCTTCGACAGGGGGGGCACCGGGGAGCTGTTTTTT	CASSFDRGGTGELFF
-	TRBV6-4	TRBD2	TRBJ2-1	TGTGCCAGCAGTGTCGGTACTAGCGGGGTCTATGAGCAGTTCTTC	CASSVGTSGVYEQFF
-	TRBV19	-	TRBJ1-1	TGTGCCAGTAAGAGCCCATCGGCTATGAACACTGAAGCTTTCTTT	CASKSPSAMNTEAFF
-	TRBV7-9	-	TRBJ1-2	TGTGCCAGCAGCTTAGTGGCCTCTGTCATCCACTATGGCTACACCTTC	CASSLVASVIHYGYTF
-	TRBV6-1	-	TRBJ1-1	TGTGCCAGCAGTGTTCAGGGGCCCACTGAAGCTTTCTTT	CASSVQGPTEAFF
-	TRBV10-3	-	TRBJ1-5	TGTGCCATCAGTGAGGACACCGATCAGCCCCAGCATTTT	CAISEDTDQPQHF
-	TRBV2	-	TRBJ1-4	TGTGCCAACAGGTTTACAGGAGAAAAACTGTTTTTT	CANRFTGEKLFF